The sequence of this T cell receptor beta chain was determined in a study of CD8 T cells in ankylosing spondylitis. Each TCR beta library was made by quantitative 5'-RACE that incorporated molecular barcodes. One entry per CDR3 protein results from TCRdb running MiXCR on the 5' RACE reads. The sample records roughly 440,000 distinct CDR3 sequences, 17% being singletons. This clonotype was counted only a few times. Its antigen is not known. Per the germline V gene, CDR1 is SNHLY and CDR2 is FYNNEI. J gave up 1 base and V 7 bases, and 6 bases lay outside the gene matches. The CDR3 has 15 amino acids. General observations from the study: Disease-linked clones reportedly showed significant enrichment in matched ankylosing spondylitis synovial fluid. Certain motif variants had earlier appeared in reactive arthritis synovial fluid and blood. It appeared that ankylosing spondylitis blood was characterized by a TCR beta motif of about eight highly homologous variants.

This receptor was obtained from a male donor with ankylosing spondylitis. The specimen was blood, either unsorted or a sorted T cell fraction (not recorded which). J is TRBJ1-2 and V is TRBV2, with 10 bases identical to TRBD1. CDR3 sequence (DNA): TGTGCCAGCAAAGAGGGGACAGGGGATAACTATGGCTACACCTTC. This encodes CASKEGTGDNYGYTF. The full variable domain, completed using reference TRBV2 and TRBJ1-2, is EPEVTQTPSHQVTQMGQEVILRCVPISNHLYFYWYRQILGQKVEFLVSFYNNEISEKSEIFDDQFSVERPDGSNFTLKIRSTKLEDSAMYFCASKEGTGDNYGYTFGSGTRLTVV.